The present T cell receptor beta chain was sequenced within a study of blood T cell repertoires in COVID-19. The authors' processing: Amplifying reference gene primers gave estimates of nucleated cell counts. Profiled with immunoSEQ multiplex PCR; TCRdb holds only in-frame clones, not every one. V and J calls and clone size come straight from that table; D and trimming were deduced from the DNA. The sample has 250,000 or so clones, roughly 86% seen once; the top ten hold roughly 1.9%. The CDR3 has 15 amino acids. The germline gives CDR1 ENHRY, CDR2 SYGVKD. With 4 bases removed from V and 8 bases from J, the gap between germline ends came to 19 bases. Clinical history reported by participants formed the basis on which cohorts were assigned. The study counted Cohort 3 donors as recovered given two negative PCRs, clearance, or symptom resolution.

The chain couples TRBV10-3 to TRBJ2-3; D might be TRBD2 (6 bases). The sample taken for sequencing was PBMCs or T cells enriched from blood (not recorded which). The sequence was obtained from a woman between 50 and 59 years old who had recovered from COVID-19. The CDR3 DNA reads as TGTGCCATCAGTGGTTCTAGCGCTGTTCAAACTACGCAGTATTTT. This sequence encodes CAISGSSAVQTTQYF.